A single sample is the source of the 6 T cell receptor beta chains below, sequenced in a study of T cells in Graves' hyperthyroidism and ophthalmopathy. TCR beta CDR3 region amplification was performed from RNA transcripts. During a first-round RT-PCR of the TCR CDR3, the HTBI primer set was used. TCRdb passed the multiplex PCR reads through MiXCR, listing each CDR3 protein once. Here the sample spans about half a million distinct CDR3 sequences, 20% to 25% being singletons. Sequencing input: blood. The receptors come from a man aged 18 to 35 with Graves' hyperthyroidism.

This clonotype came up many times. The chain links TRBV24-1 to TRBJ2-5; unclear D gene. Trimming took off 3 bases at V and 3 bases at J, with 7 bases between the two ends. Germline V gene lookup returns CDR1 KGHDR and CDR2 SFDVKD. This CDR3 spans 13 amino acids. The chain's CDR3 is CATSDVIKETQYF. CDR3 DNA: TGTGCCACCAGTGATGTGATAAAAGAGACCCAGTACTTC.

The CDR3 sequence is CASSLLLTGGNTEAFF. The CDR3 coding sequence is TGTGCCAGCAGCTTATTGCTTACGGGGGGAAACACTGAAGCTTTCTTT. The gene calls are TRBV11-2 and TRBJ1-1, with a tentative D call TRBD1 (5 bases). There are 16 residues in the CDR3. CDR1 is SGHAT and CDR2 is FQNNGV in the germline V gene. V dropped 2 bases and J dropped 2 bases, with 15 bases sitting between them.

V and J are TRBV4-2 and TRBJ2-7; 10 nucleotides line up with TRBD2. The CDR3 has 16 residues. Per the germline V gene, CDR1 is LGHNA and CDR2 is YNFKEQ. V lost 0 bases, J lost 7 bases, and 9 bases stayed unmatched. CDR3 sequence: CASSQEQAGGHREQYF. The DNA of the CDR3 is TGTGCCAGCAGCCAAGAACAAGCGGGGGGGCATAGAGAGCAGTACTTC.

At least ten counts were recorded for this clonotype. The CDR3 nucleotides are TGTGCCACCAGCTACAGGATGAACACTGAAGCTTTCTTT. It is translated as CATSYRMNTEAFF. The chain couples TRBV15 to TRBJ1-1, with D tentatively TRBD1 (5 bases). The CDR3 consists of 13 residues. V lost 5 bases, J lost 0 bases, and 7 bases lay in between. CDR1 is LNHNV and CDR2 is YYDKDF in the germline V gene (reference sequence).

This clonotype was seen at least ten times. The V gene is TRBV12-3 or TRBV12-4, the J gene TRBJ2-7; TRBD2 is a possible D gene (6 bases). This CDR3 is built from 12 residues. The V end lost 5 bases, the J end lost 7 bases, and 12 bases lay between the germline ends. CDR3 region: CASSTDRGEQYF. CDR3 nucleotides: TGTGCCAGCAGTACAGACCGGGGGGAGCAGTACTTC.

This clonotype was detected ten times or more. This chain links TRBV11-3 with TRBJ1-5; maybe TRBD1 (5 bases). The CDR3 loop spans 16 amino acids. Trimming shortened V by 1 base and J by 5 bases, and 15 bases separated the two germline ends. Germline V gene lookup returns CDR1 SGHNT and CDR2 YENEEA. The DNA for the CDR3 is TGTGCCAGCAGCTTAGGTATCCGGGGGGTTGATCAGCCCCAGCATTTT. Residues: CASSLGIRGVDQPQHF.